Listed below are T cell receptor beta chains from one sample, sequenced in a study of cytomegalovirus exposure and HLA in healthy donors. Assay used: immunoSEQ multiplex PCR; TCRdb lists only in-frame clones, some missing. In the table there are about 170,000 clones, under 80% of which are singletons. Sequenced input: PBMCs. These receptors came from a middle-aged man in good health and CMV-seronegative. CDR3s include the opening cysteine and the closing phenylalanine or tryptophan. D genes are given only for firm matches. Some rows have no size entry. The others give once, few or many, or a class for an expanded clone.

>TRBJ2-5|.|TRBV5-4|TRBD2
TGTGCCAGCAGCACCGGACTAGCGGGAGGGCCCCCCCAAGAGACCCAGTACTTC
CASSTGLAGGPPQETQYF
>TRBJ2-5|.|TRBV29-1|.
TGCTTATGGGGCCGGAAGAGTGTGTTTAGAGAGACCCAGTACTTC
CLWGRKSVFRETQYF
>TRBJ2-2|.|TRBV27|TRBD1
TGTGCCAGCAGTTCGGGACAGGGTACCGGGGAGCTGTTTTTT
CASSSGQGTGELFF
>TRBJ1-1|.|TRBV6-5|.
TGTGCCAGCAGTCAAACGATCGACAGGAACACTGAAGCTTTCTTT
CASSQTIDRNTEAFF
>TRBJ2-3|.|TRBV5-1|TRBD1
TGCGCCAGCAGCGATCGGACAGGGTCAATAGGCACAGATACGCAGTATTTT
CASSDRTGSIGTDTQYF
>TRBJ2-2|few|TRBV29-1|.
TGCAGCCTCCAGGGGAGCACCGGGGAGCTGTTTTTT
CSLQGSTGELFF
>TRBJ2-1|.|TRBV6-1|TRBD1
TGTGCCAGCAGTGACGGACAGGGGGCTTACAATGAGCAGTTCTTC
CASSDGQGAYNEQFF
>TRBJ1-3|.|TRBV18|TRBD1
TGTGCCAGCTCACCCGGGACAGGGGGCGCGATTGGAAACACCATATATTTT
CASSPGTGGAIGNTIYF
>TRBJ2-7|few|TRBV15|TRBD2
TGTGCCACCAGCAGAGATGGAGCGGGGGACGAGCAGTACTTC
CATSRDGAGDEQYF
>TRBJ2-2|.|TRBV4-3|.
TGCGCCAGCAGCCGAGTGGAGGAGCCCGGGGAGCTGTTTTTT
CASSRVEEPGELFF
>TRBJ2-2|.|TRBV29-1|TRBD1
TGCAGCGTGAACCCAGGGGGAACCGGGGAGCTGTTTTTT
CSVNPGGTGELFF
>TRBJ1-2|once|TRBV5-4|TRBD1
TGTGCCAGCAGCTTTCGCGGGACAGGGTATGGCTACACCTTC
CASSFRGTGYGYTF
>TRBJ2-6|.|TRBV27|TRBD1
TGTGCCAGCAGTTCGACAGGGGCTTTTGCTGGGGCCAACGTCCTGACTTTC
CASSSTGAFAGANVLTF
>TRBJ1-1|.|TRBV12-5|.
TGTGCTAGCTCCTACTACAGGGAGACTGAAGCTTTCTTT
CASSYYRETEAFF
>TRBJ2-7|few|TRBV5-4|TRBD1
TGTGCCAGCAGCCCCCACCCCGACAGGGCGTACGAGCAGTACTTC
CASSPHPDRAYEQYF
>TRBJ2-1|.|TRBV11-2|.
TGTGCCAGCAGCTTAGACCTAGGCGGGTCCTACAATGAGCAGTTCTTC
CASSLDLGGSYNEQFF
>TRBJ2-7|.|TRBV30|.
TGTGCCTGGAGTCGGACTTTCGAGCAGTACTTC
CAWSRTFEQYF
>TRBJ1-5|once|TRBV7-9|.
TGTGCCAGCAGCCCCTTAGGCCCTGGGGCGAATCAGCCCCAGCATTTT
CASSPLGPGANQPQHF
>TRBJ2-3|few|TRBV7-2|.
TGTGCCAGCAGCTCGGCAGGGCCTGGGGATACGCAGTATTTT
CASSSAGPGDTQYF
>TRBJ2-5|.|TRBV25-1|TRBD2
TGTGCCAGCAGTGCTCCGACTAGCGTCGGGACCCAGTACTTC
CASSAPTSVGTQYF
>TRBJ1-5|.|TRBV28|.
TGTGCCAGCAGTTCAGGTGGGAGCAATCAGCCCCAGCATTTT
CASSSGGSNQPQHF
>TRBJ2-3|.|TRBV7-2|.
TGTGCCAGCAGTACATACAGGGATACGCAGTATTTT
CASSTYRDTQYF
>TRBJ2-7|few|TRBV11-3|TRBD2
TGTGCCAGCAGCTTACTAGCGGGCTACGAGCAGTACTTC
CASSLLAGYEQYF
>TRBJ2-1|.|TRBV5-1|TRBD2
TGCGCCAGCAGCTCGGGACTAGCGGGGGGTTACAATGAGCAGTTCTTC
CASSSGLAGGYNEQFF
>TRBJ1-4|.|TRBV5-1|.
TGCGCCAGCAGCGGGGCAGGGATAAAGGAAAAACTGTTTTTT
CASSGAGIKEKLFF
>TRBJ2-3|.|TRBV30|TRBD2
TGTGCCTGGAGTAGCGGGGGGGCTTTGACAGATACGCAGTATTTT
CAWSSGGALTDTQYF
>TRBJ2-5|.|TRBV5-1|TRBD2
TGCGCCAGCAGCTTGGGTCCGGGAGGTGGGCAAGAGACCCAGTACTTC
CASSLGPGGGQETQYF
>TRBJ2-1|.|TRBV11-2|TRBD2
TGTGCCAGCAGCTTAGGGGGACTAGCGTCATACAATGAGCAGTTCTTC
CASSLGGLASYNEQFF
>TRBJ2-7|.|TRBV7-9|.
TGTTCCAGCAGCCCCGCCCTAGGGCCGGCGGGAGAGCAGTACTTC
CSSSPALGPAGEQYF
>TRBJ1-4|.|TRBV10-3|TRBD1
TGTGCCATCAGTGGGACAGGGGGCGACGGAAAACTGTTTTTT
CAISGTGGDGKLFF
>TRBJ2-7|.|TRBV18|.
TGTGCCAGCTCACCGGAGACAGTATCCTACGAGCAGTACTTC
CASSPETVSYEQYF
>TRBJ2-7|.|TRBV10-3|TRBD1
TGTGCCATCAGTGAGGGACAGGGGGCCTACGAGCAGTACTTC
CAISEGQGAYEQYF
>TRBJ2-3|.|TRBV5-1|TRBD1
TGCGCCAGCAGCTTGGAAGGGGGCCGCGACACAGATACGCAGTATTTT
CASSLEGGRDTDTQYF
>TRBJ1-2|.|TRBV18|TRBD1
TGTGCCAGCTCACCAGACAGGGAGTATGGCTACACCTTC
CASSPDREYGYTF